This T cell receptor (beta chain) was identified during a study of T cell responses to AZD1222 COVID-19 vaccine. Study-level findings and limits: Once two AZD1222 doses were given, Spike-specific TCR breadth and depth went up. The span of vaccine-associated CD4 TCRs extended across spike, with dominance at 160-218 and 743-854. In all cases, repertoires were sampled only after the peak T cell response. The donor cohort was predominantly white British with a female majority, and clonal diversity may have been underestimated.

Germline CDR1 is SQVTM and CDR2 is ANQGSEA. V shed 4 bases and J shed 0 bases, with 3 bases lying between them. The length of the CDR3 is 12 residues. TCRdb's copy holds only in-frame clones and misses some; the assay was immunoSEQ multiplex PCR. Here the sample spans about 120,000 clones, around nine tenths being singletons. Comment on this clone: Its antigen remains unidentified.

This clonotype was sampled from an adult who received the MenACWY meningococcal vaccine as a control. Material: peripheral blood, obtained 28 days after the second dose of the MenACWY control vaccine. This chain links TRBV29-1 with TRBJ2-2; D is uncertain. Here the CDR3 reads CSVVPNTGELFF. For the CDR3, the DNA is TGCAGCGTTGTTCCGAACACCGGGGAGCTGTTTTTT.